The 22 T cell receptor beta chains given below trace back to one sample, sequenced in a study of CD8+CD57+ T cells in acquired aplastic anemia. Genomic DNA constituted the template upon which TCR beta VDJ and CDR3 profiling was performed. TCRdb itself ran the reads through MiXCR, one entry per CDR3 protein. The profile shows about 210,000 distinct CDR3 sequences, 30% to 40% of them singletons. Source material: sorted CD4+, CD8+, or CD8+CD57+ T cells (not recorded which) from PBMCs. The receptors originated from a human donor in good health, serving as a control.

The sample holds many counts of this clonotype. The chain employs TRBV7-2 and TRBJ1-6, with D unclear. Germline V CDR1 and CDR2: SGHTA, FQGNSA. The CDR3 runs 13 residues. Trimming removed 1 base from V and 10 bases from J, with 8 bases in between. The CDR3: CASSLVEGSPLHF. The CDR3 DNA follows: TGTGCCAGCAGCTTAGTGGAGGGATCACCCCTCCACTTT.

This chain links TRBV5-1 with TRBJ1-1; D is unclear. The CDR3 extends over 16 amino acids. Germline V gives CDR1 SGHRS, CDR2 YFSETQ. V was clipped by 7 bases and J by 1 base, with 20 bases between them. In nucleotides, the CDR3 is TGCGCCAGCCGCGCAGGAGTCCCGGACGGGAACACTGAAGCTTTCTTT. Translation gives CASRAGVPDGNTEAFF.

As to this clonotype: Just one base apart from a much larger clone, this may be a read error. The rearrangement joins TRBV11-1 to TRBJ2-4, with TRBD1 matching over 8 bases. Germline lookup yields CDR1 SGHAT and CDR2 FQDESV (reference sequence). This CDR3 has 16 residues. The CDR3 DNA sequence: TGTGCCAGCAGCTCGGGACAGGTCATAGCCAAAAACATTCAGTGCTTC. Amino acid sequence: CASSSGQVIAKNIQCF.

At least ten counts were recorded for this clonotype. V is TRBV4-2 and J is TRBJ1-5; 7 bases are a match to TRBD1. CDR3 size: 16 residues. Trimming removed 0 bases from V and 9 bases from J; junction bases left unmatched: 11. Germline CDR1 is LGHNA and CDR2 is YNFKEQ. The CDR3 DNA reads as TGTGCCAGCAGCCAAGACCCCGGGACAGCGATTCCGCCCCAGCATTTT. This gives the protein CASSQDPGTAIPPQHF.

Here the CDR3 DNA reads TGCGCCAGCAGCCAAGGGGTCCACACTGGGGAGCAGCCCCAGCATTTT. As protein: CASSQGVHTGEQPQHF. The chain carries TRBV4-1 and TRBJ1-5; no definite D call. Trimming pared 1 base from V and 7 bases from J, leaving 17 bases between. Per germline, CDR1 MGHRA and CDR2 YSYEKL. The CDR3 length is 16 residues.

The chain links TRBV18 to TRBJ2-7; no reliable D call. Trimming removed 6 bases from V and 3 bases from J, with 21 bases in between. Germline loops: CDR1 KGHSH, CDR2 LQKENI. The CDR3 is made up of 16 amino acids. The CDR3 loop is CASSPGKSAAHYEQYF. The CDR3, as DNA: TGTGCCAGCTCTCCCGGAAAGTCTGCGGCGCACTACGAGCAGTACTTC.

The rearrangement links TRBV6-5 to TRBJ1-2, with D maybe TRBD1 (6 bases). The CDR3 is made up of 15 amino acids. Trimming removed 4 bases from V and 8 bases from J, with 20 bases in between. Germline V lookup: CDR1 MNHEY, CDR2 SVGAGI. The CDR3 DNA sequence: TGTGCCAGCAGTTTCGGGGACACCAGGCTTCGAGGCTACACCTTC. Translating gives CASSFGDTRLRGYTF.

This clonotype has a handful of counts. The J gene is TRBJ2-1, the V gene TRBV6-1; 14 bases are shared with TRBD2. V was pared by 2 bases and J by 3 bases, with 12 bases of the junction left unmatched. The CDR3 is made up of 20 amino acids. Germline CDR1 reads MNHNS; CDR2 reads SASEGT. CDR3 DNA sequence: TGTGCCAGCAGTGAATTGACCGGGACTAGCGGGGGAGCAGTCTACAATGAGCAGTTCTTC. It is translated as CASSELTGTSGGAVYNEQFF.

This clonotype was detected ten times or more. V and J are TRBV19 and TRBJ1-5; a weak D match, TRBD1 (6 bases). V was shortened by 7 bases and J by 0 bases, with 10 bases between the two germline ends. The CDR3 covers 14 residues. CDR1 is LNHDA, CDR2 SQIVND, per germline (reference sequence). The CDR3 sequence is CASTGQYSNQPQHF. In DNA form, the CDR3 reads TGTGCCAGTACCGGACAGTATAGCAATCAGCCCCAGCATTTT.

V gene TRBV27 combines with J gene TRBJ2-1, with TRBD2 identical over 11 bases. The germline V gene has CDR1 MNHEY and CDR2 SMNVEV (reference sequence). The CDR3 is made up of 16 amino acids. Trimming took 0 bases from V and 8 from J; bases not matched to a gene: 6. The CDR3: CASSLSSGGAVYEQFF. The CDR3 bases are TGTGCCAGCAGTTTATCTAGCGGGGGGGCCGTCTATGAGCAGTTCTTC.

This clonotype was observed a handful of times. J is TRBJ2-3 and V is TRBV20-1; a weak D match, TRBD1 (6 bases). The germline V and J ends were trimmed by 0 bases and 3 bases, with 13 bases remaining between them. The germline V gene encodes CDR1 DFQATT and CDR2 SNEGSKA (reference sequence). The CDR3 totals 15 residues. CDR3 protein: CSARDTGSGTDTQYF. CDR3 DNA: TGCAGTGCTAGAGACACAGGGTCAGGTACAGATACGCAGTATTTT.

This clonotype was seen repeatedly, ten times or more. The chain employs TRBV7-2 and TRBJ2-5; D is possibly TRBD1 (5 bases). V lost 7 bases, J lost 5 bases, and 17 bases lay in between. The CDR3 is 14 residues long. Germline loops: CDR1 SGHTA, CDR2 FQGNSA. The CDR3 reads CASTPLGYRETQYF. Written as DNA, the CDR3 is TGTGCCAGCACCCCCCTGGGGTACAGGGAGACCCAGTACTTC.

This clonotype was seen many times. V usage is TRBV19 and J usage is TRBJ2-3; D is uncertain. Trimming cost V 4 bases and J 2 bases, with 7 bases left between them. The germline V gene encodes CDR1 LNHDA and CDR2 SQIVND (reference sequence). The CDR3 spans 13 residues. The CDR3, as DNA: TGTGCCAGTAGTACCCGGACCACAGATACGCAGTATTTT. It encodes CASSTRTTDTQYF. The whole variable domain, remainder taken from reference TRBV19 and TRBJ2-3, is DGGITQSPKYLFRKEGQNVTLSCEQNLNHDAMYWYRQDPGQGLRLIYYSQIVNDFQKGDIAEGYSVSREKKESFPLTVTSAQKNPTAFYLCASSTRTTDTQYFGPGTRLTVL.

In the case of this clonotype: This may come from a read error, since a much larger clone is one base off. The chain joins TRBV5-1 to TRBJ2-1; 12 bases line up with TRBD2. The CDR3 totals 15 residues. CDR1 is SGHRS, CDR2 YFSETQ, per germline. The CDR3 region has the DNA TGCGCCGGCAGCCCCCTAGCGGGAGGGGGTAATGAGCAGTTCTTC. Residues: CAGSPLAGGGNEQFF. Combining the CDR3 with reference TRBV5-1 and TRBJ2-1 gives the whole variable domain KAGVTQTPRYLIKTRGQQVTLSCSPISGHRSVSWYQQTPGQGLQFLFEYFSETQRNKGNFPGRFSGRQFSNSRSEMNVSTLELGDSALYLCAGSPLAGGGNEQFFGPGTRLTVL.

This clonotype has more than one count but fewer than ten. A read error may account for a junction end that differs from germline. The J gene is TRBJ2-1, the V gene TRBV10-3; D gene uncertain. In germline, CDR1 is ENHRY, CDR2 SYGVKD. The CDR3 is 16 residues long. The CDR3 DNA reads as TGTGCCAGCAGTGAGAGTGGCCGACGGATTTACAATGAGCAGTTCTTC. This encodes CASSESGRRIYNEQFF.

This clonotype came up many times. V is TRBV6-1 and J is TRBJ1-5; 7 positions match TRBD1. The CDR3 is 15 amino acids. Germline V gene sequence: CDR1 MNHNS, CDR2 SASEGT. The trim removed 3 bases at V and 5 bases at J, leaving 7 bases unmatched. CDR3 coding DNA: TGTGCCAGCAGTGACCTGACAGGGCGGTATCAGCCCCAGCATTTT. Protein product: CASSDLTGRYQPQHF.

This clonotype has ten or more counts. V and J are TRBV10-3 and TRBJ2-3; TRBD2 is a possible D gene (6 bases). Trimming cost V 4 bases and J 4 bases, with 6 bases left between them. Germline-derived CDR1 and CDR2 are ENHRY and SYGVKD. The CDR3 loop spans 12 amino acids. The CDR3 nucleotides are TGTGCCATCAGTGGGGGGGCAGATACGCAGTATTTT. Translated: CAISGGADTQYF.

This chain connects TRBV20-1 to TRBJ2-7; tentative D call: TRBD1 (6 bases). Looked up from germline, CDR1 is DFQATT and CDR2 is SNEGSKA (reference sequence). This CDR3 is 14 amino acids long. The V end lost 5 bases, the J end lost 6 bases, and 20 bases lay between the germline ends. The CDR3 sequence: CSAGSGTSSPEQYF. For the CDR3, the DNA is TGCAGTGCTGGATCCGGGACATCCTCCCCCGAGCAGTACTTC.

This chain joins TRBV20-1 and TRBJ2-3, with TRBD1 matching 7 bases. CDR1 DFQATT and CDR2 SNEGSKA come from the germline V gene (reference sequence). J gave up 1 base and V 6 bases, and 10 bases lay outside the gene matches. The CDR3 is 15 amino acids. CDR3 DNA: TGCAGTGCCCCTGAGCGGACAGGCCGCACAGATACGCAGTATTTT. Residues: CSAPERTGRTDTQYF.

This clonotype has a handful of counts. This chain links TRBV19 with TRBJ2-1, with 12 nucleotides matching TRBD2. With 3 bases clipped from V and 14 bases from J, the junction kept 5 bases outside the gene matches. This CDR3 has 13 amino acids. CDR1 and CDR2 from the germline V gene are LNHDA and SQIVND (reference sequence). CDR3 residues: CASSILAGGPEFF. CDR3 coding DNA: TGTGCCAGTAGTATTCTAGCGGGAGGGCCGGAGTTCTTC.

This clonotype was detected many times. The CDR3 region has the DNA TGCGCCAGCAGTGAATCCCCGGGATCTAGGCCCGGGGAGCTGTTTTTT. Translation: CASSESPGSRPGELFF. V and J are TRBV10-1 and TRBJ2-2, with a tentative D call TRBD2 (5 bases). The ends were cut back, 3 bases at V and 6 bases at J, with 17 bases in the middle. The CDR3 totals 16 residues. Germline CDR1 is WNHNN and CDR2 is SYGVQD (reference sequence).

This clonotype has a handful of counts. CDR3 nucleotide sequence: TGTGCCGTCGACAGTTTCCCCAATTCACCCCTCCACTTT. It is translated as CAVDSFPNSPLHF. The genes are TRBV7-9 and TRBJ1-6, with D possibly matching TRBD1 (5 bases). The CDR3 length is 13 residues. Germline V gene lookup returns CDR1 SEHNR and CDR2 FQNEAQ (reference sequence). V was pared by 11 bases and J by 7 bases, with 15 bases between.